Sequencing of this T cell receptor (beta chain) was carried out in a study of PD-L1 blockade in urothelial cancer. V dropped 1 base and J dropped 0 bases, with 6 bases sitting between them. Germline values: CDR1 GTSNPN, CDR2 SVGIG (reference sequence). This CDR3 has 13 residues. Stated time point: peripheral blood 6 weeks after treatment start. All patients carried locally advanced or metastatic urothelial carcinoma. TCRdb's table, derived via immunoSEQ multiplex PCR, lists solely in-frame clones and lacks some. The sample has around 87,000 clones, over 65% seen once. The rearrangement joins TRBV30 to TRBJ1-1; D uncertain. Sequenced here: PBMCs, sampled around atezolizumab (anti-PD-L1) treatment. This sequence originates from a man aged 65 to 85 with urothelial cancer. The CDR3 coding sequence is TGTGCCTGGAGTGACACCTTGAACACTGAAGCTTTCTTT. It is translated as CAWSDTLNTEAFF.